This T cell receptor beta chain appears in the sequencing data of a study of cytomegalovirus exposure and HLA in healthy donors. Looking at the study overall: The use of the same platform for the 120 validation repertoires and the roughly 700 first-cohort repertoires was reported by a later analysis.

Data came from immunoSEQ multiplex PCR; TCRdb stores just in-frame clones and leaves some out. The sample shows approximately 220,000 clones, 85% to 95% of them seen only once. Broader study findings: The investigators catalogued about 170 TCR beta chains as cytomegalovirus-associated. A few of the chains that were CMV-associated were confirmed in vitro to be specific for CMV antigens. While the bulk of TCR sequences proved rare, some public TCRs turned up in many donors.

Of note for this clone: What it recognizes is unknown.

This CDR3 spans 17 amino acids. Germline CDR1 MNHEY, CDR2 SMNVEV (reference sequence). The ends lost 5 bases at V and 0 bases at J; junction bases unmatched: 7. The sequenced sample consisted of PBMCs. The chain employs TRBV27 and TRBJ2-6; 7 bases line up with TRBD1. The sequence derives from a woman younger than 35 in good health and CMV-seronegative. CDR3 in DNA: TGTGCCAGCAGTGACAGGGTGACTAACTCTGGGGCCAACGTCCTGACTTTC. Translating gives CASSDRVTNSGANVLTF.